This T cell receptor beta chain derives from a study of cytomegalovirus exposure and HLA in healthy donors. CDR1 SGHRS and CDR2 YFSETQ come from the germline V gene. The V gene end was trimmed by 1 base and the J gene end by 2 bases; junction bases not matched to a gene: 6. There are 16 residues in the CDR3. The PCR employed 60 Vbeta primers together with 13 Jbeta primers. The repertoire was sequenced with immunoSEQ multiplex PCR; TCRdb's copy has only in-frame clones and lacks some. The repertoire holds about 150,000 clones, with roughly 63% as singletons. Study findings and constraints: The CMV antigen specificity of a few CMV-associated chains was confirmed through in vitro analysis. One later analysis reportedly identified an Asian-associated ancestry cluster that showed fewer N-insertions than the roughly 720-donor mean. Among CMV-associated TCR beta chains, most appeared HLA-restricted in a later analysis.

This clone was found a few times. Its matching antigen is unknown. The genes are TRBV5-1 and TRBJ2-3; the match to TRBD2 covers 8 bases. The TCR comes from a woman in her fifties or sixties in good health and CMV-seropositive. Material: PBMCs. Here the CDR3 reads CASSLNSGTITDTQYF. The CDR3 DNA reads TGCGCCAGCAGCTTGAATAGCGGGACCATCACAGATACGCAGTATTTT.